The rows below give T cell receptor beta chains drawn from one sample of a study of cytomegalovirus exposure and HLA in healthy donors. Data came from immunoSEQ multiplex PCR; TCRdb stores just in-frame clones and leaves some out. The sample contains around 200,000 clones, about four fifths of which appear only once. The sample was PBMCs. The receptors derive from a man aged 45-65 years in good health and CMV-seronegative. Each CDR3 is given with its conserved first and last residue. D genes are given only for firm matches. Expanded clones are given a class, and other clones once, few, many or no size at all.

D gene | J gene | clone size | V gene | CDR3 DNA | CDR3 protein
TRBD2 | TRBJ2-3 | NA | TRBV7-9 | TGTTCCAGCAGCATGGGACTAGCGGGTGGTCGTGGTACGCAGTATTTT | CSSSMGLAGGRGTQYF
TRBD2 | TRBJ2-7 | NA | TRBV18 | TGTGCCAGCTCCACCGGGAGTAGCGGGGGGGCGTACGAGCAGTACTTC | CASSTGSSGGAYEQYF
NA | TRBJ2-5 | NA | TRBV4-1 | TGCGCCAGCAGCCAAGATCTCTCCGGGTCCCACCAAGAGACCCAGTACTTC | CASSQDLSGSHQETQYF
NA | TRBJ1-1 | NA | TRBV6-6 | TGTGCCAGCCTCGTAGACACTCGCACTGAAGCTTTCTTT | CASLVDTRTEAFF
NA | TRBJ1-1 | NA | TRBV9 | TGTGCCAGCAGCCCTCGGAACAGGGTCTTGAACACTGAAGCTTTCTTT | CASSPRNRVLNTEAFF
TRBD2 | TRBJ2-5 | NA | TRBV9 | TGTGCCAGCAGCGTGAGTAGCGGGGGGGTGGAGACCCAGTACTTC | CASSVSSGGVETQYF
TRBD2 | TRBJ2-3 | NA | TRBV4-2 | TGTGCCAGCAGCCAAGATCGGCGGGAGCTGGATACGCAGTATTTT | CASSQDRRELDTQYF
TRBD1 | TRBJ1-5 | NA | TRBV7-9 | TGTGCCAGCAGCCAGGGGGCCGACAGATGGAATCAGCCCCAGCATTTT | CASSQGADRWNQPQHF
NA | TRBJ1-2 | few | TRBV4-3 | TGCGCCAGCAGCCAAGGTACAGGGCCTCGTTACTATGGCTACACCTTC | CASSQGTGPRYYGYTF
TRBD1 | TRBJ2-5 | NA | TRBV6-5 | TGTGCCAGCAGTCCCACAGGGGGGATGACCCAGTACTTC | CASSPTGGMTQYF
TRBD2 | TRBJ2-1 | NA | TRBV5-1 | TGCGCCAGCAGCTTGTTGGGGGGGATCTACAATGAGCAGTTCTTC | CASSLLGGIYNEQFF
TRBD1 | TRBJ1-6 | NA | TRBV9 | TGTGCCAGCAGCTTCGAGCCGGGACAGGGGGCATATGATTCACCCCTCCACTTT | CASSFEPGQGAYDSPLHF
TRBD2 | TRBJ2-1 | NA | TRBV6-5 | TGTGCCAGCAGTTCCATCAGCGGGAGAGTGTACAATGAGCAGTTCTTC | CASSSISGRVYNEQFF
NA | TRBJ1-1 | NA | TRBV18 | TGTGCCAGCTCACTTCAGAACACTGAAGCTTTCTTT | CASSLQNTEAFF
TRBD1 | TRBJ1-4 | NA | TRBV18 | TGTGCCAGCTCACCACAGGGGGCGAATGAAAAACTGTTTTTT | CASSPQGANEKLFF
NA | TRBJ2-1 | NA | TRBV15 | TGTGCCACCAGCAGAGATCGGCCAAGAGGAGGGATTGAGCAGTTCTTC | CATSRDRPRGGIEQFF
NA | TRBJ2-7 | once | TRBV7-2 | TGTGCCAGCAGCTCAGGACAGCGCTACGAGCAGTACTTC | CASSSGQRYEQYF
TRBD1 | TRBJ1-1 | NA | TRBV6-5 | TGTGCCAGCAGGCCCGGACAGGGGGGGAACACTGAAGCTTTCTTT | CASRPGQGGNTEAFF
NA | TRBJ2-7 | few | TRBV4-3 | TGCGCCAGCAGCCAAGGACACGTTAGCGGCTCCTACGAGCAGTACTTC | CASSQGHVSGSYEQYF
TRBD2 | TRBJ2-3 | NA | TRBV29-1 | TGCAGCGTTCGCTACTCGCGGGGGGGCCAAGATACGCAGTATTTT | CSVRYSRGGQDTQYF
TRBD2 | TRBJ2-7 | NA | TRBV6-5 | TGTGCCAGCCATTCGACGGGGGGGAAATACGAGCAGTACTTC | CASHSTGGKYEQYF